Listed below are T cell receptor beta chains from one sample, sequenced in a study of early T cells in non-severe SARS-CoV-2 infection. Using its own MiXCR run on the 5' RACE reads, TCRdb lists one record per CDR3 protein. The table includes about 60,000 distinct CDR3 sequences, over 9% detected once. The specimen was whole blood, collected at baseline. The receptors derive from an adult who was a healthcare worker with PCR-confirmed SARS-CoV-2 infection or an uninfected control (not recorded which). Each CDR3 is given with its conserved first and last residue. Fields, in order: J gene, V gene, CDR3 protein.

TRBJ2-2 TRBV7-9 CASSLDSYRVTGELFF
TRBJ1-1 TRBV5-1 CASSLDGKTEAFF
TRBJ2-3 TRBV7-2 CASSLGSRGDTQYF
TRBJ2-5 TRBV2 CASTGLPQETQYF
TRBJ2-7 TRBV9 CASSVTPVEAGPPYEQYF
TRBJ2-7 TRBV27 CASSQSGTGLYEQYF
TRBJ2-1 TRBV12-3/TRBV12-4 CASRRLAGYEQFF
TRBJ2-2 TRBV11-2 CASSPGRRNTGELFF
TRBJ2-3 TRBV10-3 CAISDPSRLGQVDTDTQYF
TRBJ1-1 TRBV4-3 CASSQVIRAPEAFF
TRBJ2-1 TRBV6-4 CASRDTDRGGEQFF
TRBJ2-3 TRBV7-9 CASSLEGLVPFTDTQYF
TRBJ2-1 TRBV20-1 CSAPNPKRGASHEQFF
TRBJ2-7 TRBV27 CASSSSWSRGHYEQYF
TRBJ1-1 TRBV7-9 CASSEVQMNTEAFF
TRBJ2-7 TRBV6-2/TRBV6-3 CASSDHPGLADHYEQYF
TRBJ1-1 TRBV29-1 CSVEDLRQGGVTEAFF
TRBJ1-2 TRBV20-1 CSASSGSYGYTF